These T cell receptor beta chains were read from a single sample in a study of T cell responses to AZD1222 COVID-19 vaccine. Clones were read by immunoSEQ multiplex PCR, and TCRdb kept only the in-frame ones, dropping some. The table has over 120,000 clones, roughly 92% seen once. This sample comprised peripheral blood, obtained on day 0 of AZD1222 vaccination. These receptors were obtained from an adult in good health. Each CDR3 is given with its conserved first and last residue.

TRBV5-1	TRBJ2-1	CASSIAGATYNEQFF
TRBV6-2/TRBV6-3	TRBJ1-6	CASSPGQGFNSPLHF
TRBV9	TRBJ2-5	CASSGSGGYQETQYF
TRBV15	TRBJ2-5	CATSRGDAVWETQYF
TRBV7-8	TRBJ2-7	CASSETSGGLEQYF
TRBV24-1	TRBJ2-6	CATSEGDTSGANVLTF
TRBV7-9	TRBJ2-1	CASSLGAGSVDEQFF
TRBV5-1	TRBJ1-1	CASSLARSRKGRGTEAFF
TRBV6-4	TRBJ1-6	CASRGQGDSPLHF
TRBV20-1	TRBJ1-5	CSASQWGNQPQHF
TRBV19	TRBJ2-2	CASSINTGGSGELFF
TRBV27	TRBJ2-4	CASRRTGGSKNIQYF
TRBV6-5	TRBJ2-1	CASSYALAGGNEQFF
TRBV5-4	TRBJ2-7	CASSLRLAGAYDEQYF
TRBV29-1	TRBJ2-3	CSVAERTSDTQYF
TRBV15	TRBJ2-7	CATSRDTGYYEQYF
TRBV11-3	TRBJ2-1	CASSLEGTGVYNEQFF
TRBV5-4	TRBJ2-7	CASSSGRGYEQYF
TRBV7-2	TRBJ1-1	CASSLTFEAFF
TRBV28	TRBJ1-2	CASRPNGEGSRYGYTF
TRBV19	TRBJ1-1	CASSMNLWRNTEAFF
TRBV7-2	TRBJ2-1	CASSLSSGSHNEQFF
TRBV12-3/TRBV12-4	TRBJ1-1	CASRKGASTEAFF
TRBV15	TRBJ2-3	CATSSLGGFNTDTQYF
TRBV3-1/TRBV3-2	TRBJ2-2	CASSQAAQTGELFF
TRBV9	TRBJ1-3	CASSPRIASAGNTIYF
TRBV4-1	TRBJ2-2	CASSQVRSGGFSGGELFF
TRBV5-6	TRBJ2-5	CASSFMGPIRETQYF
TRBV10-3	TRBJ2-3	CAIQRGADSTDTQYF
TRBV2	TRBJ2-7	CASSEAFGKSSYEQYF
TRBV6-1	TRBJ1-2	CASSDPTLNANYGYTF
TRBV7-2	TRBJ1-1	CASSSGTAFEAFF
TRBV10-1	TRBJ1-5	CARQEGPWDQPQHF
TRBV27	TRBJ2-3	CASSLAALAGSTDTQYF
TRBV7-2	TRBJ2-1	CASSLFGLAHPGDEQFF
TRBV7-4	TRBJ1-3	CASSPRTGYSGNTIYF
TRBV7-2	TRBJ1-2	CASSLVGTGYGYTF
TRBV7-9	TRBJ1-4	CASSLVSEKLFF
TRBV12-3/TRBV12-4	TRBJ1-2	CASSWTVANGYTF
TRBV15	TRBJ2-7	CATSRSGGRDEQYF
TRBV10-3	TRBJ1-2	CAISESIPGQTNYGYTF
TRBV3-1/TRBV3-2	TRBJ1-5	CASSPGTGFNQPQHF
TRBV5-1	TRBJ1-3	CASSRGSSGNTIYF
TRBV29-1	TRBJ1-5	CSVAGQSLNQPQHF
TRBV7-9	TRBJ2-7	CASSLGGQTYEQYF
TRBV6-2/TRBV6-3	TRBJ2-5	CASSPYRGQETQYF
TRBV18	TRBJ1-6	CASSPAGRTRSSYNSPLHF
TRBV6-2/TRBV6-3	TRBJ2-1	CASSDGTSGGAYNEQFF
TRBV5-1	TRBJ1-2	CASSYGQAYGYTF
TRBV5-1	TRBJ1-5	CASSLEAGNQPQHF